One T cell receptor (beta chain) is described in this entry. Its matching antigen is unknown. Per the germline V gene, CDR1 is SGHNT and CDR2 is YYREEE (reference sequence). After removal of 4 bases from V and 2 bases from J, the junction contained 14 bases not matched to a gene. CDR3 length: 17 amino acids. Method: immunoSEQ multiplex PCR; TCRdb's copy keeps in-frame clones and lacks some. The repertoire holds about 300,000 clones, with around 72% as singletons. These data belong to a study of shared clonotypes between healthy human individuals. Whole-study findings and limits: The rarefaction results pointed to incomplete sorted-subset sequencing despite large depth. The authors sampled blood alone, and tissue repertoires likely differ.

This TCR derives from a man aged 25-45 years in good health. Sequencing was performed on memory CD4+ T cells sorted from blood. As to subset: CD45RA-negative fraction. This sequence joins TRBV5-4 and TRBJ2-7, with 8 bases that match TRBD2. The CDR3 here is CASSPGGVAGGTYEQYF. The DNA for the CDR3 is TGTGCCAGCAGCCCCGGGGGAGTGGCGGGAGGAACCTACGAGCAGTACTTC.